This is a list of T cell receptor beta chains from one sample in a study of response to subunit inactivated influenza vaccine. Using its own MiXCR run on the RT-PCR reads, TCRdb lists one record per CDR3 protein. The top ten clones hold approximately 11% of a sample with more than 150,000 distinct CDR3 sequences, about a tenth of them seen once. The sample consisted of non-naive T cells sorted from PBMCs, taken on the day of vaccination. The receptors come from a man in his forties or fifties who received an inactivated influenza vaccine. Both conserved end residues are part of each CDR3. D genes are given only for firm matches. Size tells how often a clone was seen (once, few, many) or the class of an expanded clone, and some rows leave it out.

CDR3nt: TGTGCCAGCAGCAAAGTTCGTGGGGTACTAGCCAAAAACATTCAGTACTTC
CDR3aa: CASSKVRGVLAKNIQYF
v_gene: TRBV21-1
d_gene: -
j_gene: TRBJ2-4
abundance: few

CDR3nt: TGTGCCAGCAGCTTAGGGGGGGGGACTTCCCGCACCTACAATGAGCAGTTCTTC
CDR3aa: CASSLGGGTSRTYNEQFF
v_gene: TRBV11-1
d_gene: TRBD2
j_gene: TRBJ2-1
abundance: many

CDR3nt: TGCAGTGCTAGCGGGACTAGCGAGACCCAGTACTTC
CDR3aa: CSASGTSETQYF
v_gene: TRBV20-1
d_gene: TRBD2
j_gene: TRBJ2-5
abundance: many

CDR3nt: TGTGCCAGCAGTTACGGGGGCACACCCCTCTACAATGAGCAGTTCTTC
CDR3aa: CASSYGGTPLYNEQFF
v_gene: TRBV6-2/TRBV6-3
d_gene: -
j_gene: TRBJ2-1
abundance: many

CDR3nt: TGCGCCAGCAGCCATCGGGACAGCGGGACAGATACGCAGTATTTT
CDR3aa: CASSHRDSGTDTQYF
v_gene: TRBV4-1
d_gene: -
j_gene: TRBJ2-3
abundance: few

CDR3nt: TGTGCCAGCAGTTTAACGGGACCGAATAACTCACCCCTCCACTTT
CDR3aa: CASSLTGPNNSPLHF
v_gene: TRBV12-3/TRBV12-4
d_gene: -
j_gene: TRBJ1-6
abundance: -

CDR3nt: TGTGCCATTGGGGGAGGATCTGGAAACACCATATATTTT
CDR3aa: CAIGGGSGNTIYF
v_gene: TRBV10-3
d_gene: -
j_gene: TRBJ1-3
abundance: few

CDR3nt: TGCGCCAGCAGCCAAAACCCGGGACAGTCTAATGAAAAACTGTTTTTT
CDR3aa: CASSQNPGQSNEKLFF
v_gene: TRBV4-1
d_gene: TRBD1
j_gene: TRBJ1-4
abundance: -

CDR3nt: TGTGCCAGCGCCCCGGGCAGGAACACCGGGGAGCTGTTTTTT
CDR3aa: CASAPGRNTGELFF
v_gene: TRBV4-2
d_gene: -
j_gene: TRBJ2-2
abundance: few

CDR3nt: TGTGCCAGCAGTTACTCGATAGGCTTCTTATTCGTGGAGACCCAGTACTTC
CDR3aa: CASSYSIGFLFVETQYF
v_gene: TRBV6-5
d_gene: -
j_gene: TRBJ2-5
abundance: few

CDR3nt: TGTGCCATCAGTCGGACAGGGGGGAACCAAGAGACCCAGTACTTC
CDR3aa: CAISRTGGNQETQYF
v_gene: TRBV10-3
d_gene: TRBD1
j_gene: TRBJ2-5
abundance: -

CDR3nt: TGTGCCATCAGTGAGTCTCGCAGGGGCCACGAGCAGTACTTC
CDR3aa: CAISESRRGHEQYF
v_gene: TRBV10-3
d_gene: -
j_gene: TRBJ2-7
abundance: few

CDR3nt: TGTGCCAGCAGTGCCGCGGGGACAGGGATGGCCAACTATGGCTACACCTTC
CDR3aa: CASSAAGTGMANYGYTF
v_gene: TRBV12-3/TRBV12-4
d_gene: TRBD1
j_gene: TRBJ1-2
abundance: many

CDR3nt: TGTGCCAGCAGCCAAGAGCAGACAGGGAGGGGAGCTTTCTTT
CDR3aa: CASSQEQTGRGAFF
v_gene: TRBV3-1
d_gene: TRBD1
j_gene: TRBJ1-1
abundance: few

CDR3nt: TGCAGCGTCCTCCACGGCACTGAAGCTTTCTTT
CDR3aa: CSVLHGTEAFF
v_gene: TRBV29-1
d_gene: -
j_gene: TRBJ1-1
abundance: -

CDR3nt: TGTGCCAGCAGTACGACAGGGGACTTCAACGAGCAGTACTTC
CDR3aa: CASSTTGDFNEQYF
v_gene: TRBV6-2/TRBV6-3
d_gene: TRBD1
j_gene: TRBJ2-7
abundance: many

CDR3nt: TGTGCCAGCAGCTTAATGAGGAACACCGGGGAGCTGTTTTTT
CDR3aa: CASSLMRNTGELFF
v_gene: TRBV7-3
d_gene: -
j_gene: TRBJ2-2
abundance: few

CDR3nt: TGCGCCAGCAGCTTCTGGGGGCAAACAGATACGCAGTATTTT
CDR3aa: CASSFWGQTDTQYF
v_gene: TRBV5-1
d_gene: -
j_gene: TRBJ2-3
abundance: -

CDR3nt: TGTGCCAGCAGCAATCCCGGGACCCACCAAGAGACCCAGTACTTC
CDR3aa: CASSNPGTHQETQYF
v_gene: TRBV7-6
d_gene: -
j_gene: TRBJ2-5
abundance: -

CDR3nt: TGTGCCAGCAGTTTCCGGGGGCCCTATAATTCACCCCTCCACTTT
CDR3aa: CASSFRGPYNSPLHF
v_gene: TRBV28
d_gene: -
j_gene: TRBJ1-6
abundance: -

CDR3nt: TGTGCCAGCAGTTTCGGGACAGGGGGATACAATGAGCAGTTCTTC
CDR3aa: CASSFGTGGYNEQFF
v_gene: TRBV12-3/TRBV12-4
d_gene: TRBD1
j_gene: TRBJ2-1
abundance: few

CDR3nt: TGCGCCAGCAGCCAAGCCCTCCGGAGATTTAACTATGGCTACACCTTC
CDR3aa: CASSQALRRFNYGYTF
v_gene: TRBV4-1
d_gene: -
j_gene: TRBJ1-2
abundance: -

CDR3nt: TGTGCCAGCAGCTCGGACGGATCCTATGGCTACACCTTC
CDR3aa: CASSSDGSYGYTF
v_gene: TRBV7-2
d_gene: -
j_gene: TRBJ1-2
abundance: many

CDR3nt: TGTGCCAGCAGCCAGACAACAATAGCGGGAGGGCGAAATACGCAGTATTTT
CDR3aa: CASSQTTIAGGRNTQYF
v_gene: TRBV9
d_gene: TRBD2
j_gene: TRBJ2-3
abundance: many

CDR3nt: TGCGCCAGCAGCTTGGGGGGGACTCCGTTAGGTGGAGAGACCCAGTACTTC
CDR3aa: CASSLGGTPLGGETQYF
v_gene: TRBV5-1
d_gene: -
j_gene: TRBJ2-5
abundance: few

CDR3nt: TGCGCCAGCAGCCAGCAGTCCTCTGGGGCCAACGTCCTGACTTTC
CDR3aa: CASSQQSSGANVLTF
v_gene: TRBV4-3
d_gene: -
j_gene: TRBJ2-6
abundance: many

CDR3nt: TGTGCCAGCAGCAGGCGGTTGGGGGACGAGCAGTACTTC
CDR3aa: CASSRRLGDEQYF
v_gene: TRBV4-2
d_gene: -
j_gene: TRBJ2-7
abundance: -

CDR3nt: TGTGCCAGCAGCCACCCCGGGGGCTTCGGGGAGCTGTTTTTT
CDR3aa: CASSHPGGFGELFF
v_gene: TRBV6-2/TRBV6-3
d_gene: -
j_gene: TRBJ2-2
abundance: few

CDR3nt: TGTGCCAGCAGTGATCAACAGGGATGGGAGCAGTACTTC
CDR3aa: CASSDQQGWEQYF
v_gene: TRBV28
d_gene: -
j_gene: TRBJ2-7
abundance: few

CDR3nt: TGTGCCAGCAGTGACGGGACAGGGTTGTACGGCTACACCTTC
CDR3aa: CASSDGTGLYGYTF
v_gene: TRBV6-4
d_gene: TRBD1
j_gene: TRBJ1-2
abundance: -

CDR3nt: TGTGCCAGCAGGGCGGCGGCCCAAGAGACCCAGTACTTC
CDR3aa: CASRAAAQETQYF
v_gene: TRBV5-5
d_gene: -
j_gene: TRBJ2-5
abundance: -

CDR3nt: TGTGCCAGCAGCAAAACAGGGTCTAATGAAAAACTGTTTTTT
CDR3aa: CASSKTGSNEKLFF
v_gene: TRBV6-1
d_gene: -
j_gene: TRBJ1-4
abundance: few

CDR3nt: TGTGCCAGCAGTCCGCGACAGGGGGCAGGCTACGAGCAGTACTTC
CDR3aa: CASSPRQGAGYEQYF
v_gene: TRBV27
d_gene: TRBD1
j_gene: TRBJ2-7
abundance: -

CDR3nt: TGCAGCGCTGGACCGCGAGAGACCCAGTACTTC
CDR3aa: CSAGPRETQYF
v_gene: TRBV29-1
d_gene: -
j_gene: TRBJ2-5
abundance: many

CDR3nt: TGTGCCAGCAGCTTAGTGTTCGGCCCCTCTGGGGCCAACGTCCTGACTTTC
CDR3aa: CASSLVFGPSGANVLTF
v_gene: TRBV7-2
d_gene: -
j_gene: TRBJ2-6
abundance: few

CDR3nt: TGTGCCAGTAGTATAGATGGGGCCACAGGGGCCAACGTCCTGACTTTC
CDR3aa: CASSIDGATGANVLTF
v_gene: TRBV19
d_gene: -
j_gene: TRBJ2-6
abundance: few

CDR3nt: TGTGCCAGCACCATACGGGGGAGCGGGTTTCTGCTCGAGCAGTACTTC
CDR3aa: CASTIRGSGFLLEQYF
v_gene: TRBV6-1
d_gene: -
j_gene: TRBJ2-7
abundance: -

CDR3nt: TGTGCCAGCAGCTTAGAGAGGCCGAACACCGGGGAGCTGTTTTTT
CDR3aa: CASSLERPNTGELFF
v_gene: TRBV7-2
d_gene: -
j_gene: TRBJ2-2
abundance: few

CDR3nt: TGTGCCAGCAGTCCCGACGGACAGGGGGACACTGAAGCTTTCTTT
CDR3aa: CASSPDGQGDTEAFF
v_gene: TRBV12-3/TRBV12-4
d_gene: TRBD1
j_gene: TRBJ1-1
abundance: many

CDR3nt: TGTGCCAGTTTCTCCTTTTATGGGGCGGGCGAGCAGTACTTC
CDR3aa: CASFSFYGAGEQYF
v_gene: TRBV28
d_gene: -
j_gene: TRBJ2-7
abundance: many

CDR3nt: TGTGCCAGCGGCAGGGACGATGGCTACACCTTC
CDR3aa: CASGRDDGYTF
v_gene: TRBV2
d_gene: -
j_gene: TRBJ1-2
abundance: -